This TCR beta chain was documented in a study of shared clonotypes between healthy human individuals. Tens of thousands of T cell genomes (approximately 0.2 ug DNA) went into each sorted-subset replicate. Clones were read by immunoSEQ multiplex PCR, and TCRdb kept only the in-frame ones, dropping some. Altogether a few hundred thousand clones are present, 95% to 96% being singletons, with the ten largest covering roughly 0.1%. Terminally differentiated effector memory CD45RA+ cells were left out of the naive CD8 fraction, which was CD45RO-negative and positively selected for CCR7. Healthy adults negative for HIV, lacking recent acute infections or vaccinations, served as donors. To note about this clone: The antigen is unknown.

Germline assignment: CDR1 MDHEN and CDR2 SYDVKM. This CDR3 spans 15 amino acids. V shed 2 bases, J shed 6 bases, and the junction held 9 bases outside the gene matches. Whole-study results and caveats: Rarefaction showed sorted-subset sequencing was incomplete despite large depth.

This receptor was obtained from a young woman in good health. Sequencing used naive CD8+ T cells sorted from blood. This chain links TRBV28 with TRBJ2-7, with 8 positions matching TRBD2. The DNA for the CDR3 is TGTGCCAGCAGTTTAAGAGTGGCGGGAGGAGCCGAGCAGTACTTC. Translation: CASSLRVAGGAEQYF.